These 18 T cell receptor beta chains came from one sample sequenced in a study of blood T cell repertoires in COVID-19. The protocol was immunoSEQ multiplex PCR, while the TCRdb copy is restricted to in-frame clones and leaves out a portion. The table shows 300,000 to 350,000 clones, with 90% occurring only once. Material: peripheral blood. The receptors come from a woman aged 25-40 years with COVID-19, enrolled during active disease.

The rearrangement joins TRBV29-1 to TRBJ2-7; possible D gene TRBD2, 5 bases. V shed 7 bases and J shed 0 bases, with 10 bases lying between them. This CDR3 has 12 residues. The germline CDR1 and CDR2 sequences are SQVTM and ANQGSEA. CDR3: CSAREGSYEQYF. CDR3 bases: TGCAGCGCCCGAGAGGGCTCCTACGAGCAGTACTTC.

The V call is TRBV25-1, the J call TRBJ1-1; D might be TRBD1 (5 bases). The length of the CDR3 is 15 residues. Between the trimmed V and J ends, which lost 0 bases and 1 base, there was a span of 9 bases. The germline V gene encodes CDR1 MGHDK and CDR2 SYGVNS. CDR3: CASSEYIQGNTEAFF. DNA for the CDR3: TGTGCCAGCAGTGAATATATTCAGGGGAACACTGAAGCTTTCTTT.

J is TRBJ2-7 and V is TRBV20-1; 10 nucleotides align to TRBD2. The germline V gene encodes CDR1 DFQATT and CDR2 SNEGSKA (reference sequence). The CDR3 loop spans 14 amino acids. Trimming removed 3 bases from V and 2 bases from J; junction bases left unmatched: 4. CDR3: CSASGTSVTYEQYF. In DNA form, the CDR3 reads TGCAGTGCTAGTGGGACTAGCGTGACCTACGAGCAGTACTTC.

This chain joins TRBV29-1 and TRBJ1-2, with TRBD1 identical over 9 bases. Germline V gene sequence: CDR1 SQVTM, CDR2 ANQGSEA. The CDR3 totals 13 residues. V was pared by 6 bases and J by 5 bases, with 7 bases of the junction left unmatched. This CDR3 is CSVHRGRGYGYTF. The CDR3 DNA is TGCAGCGTACACAGGGGGCGAGGGTATGGCTACACCTTC.

A single count supports this clone. The DNA of the CDR3 is TGTGCCACAAGAGGGGGTTCATCTGGGGCCAACGTCCTGACTTTC. Translation gives CATRGGSSGANVLTF. The chain has TRBV10-3 and TRBJ2-6; the D gene is possibly TRBD1 (6 bases). The CDR3 spans 15 residues. V lost 10 bases, J lost 1 base, and 14 bases lay in between. Germline values: CDR1 ENHRY, CDR2 SYGVKD.

The table lists this clone with a count of one. The rearrangement joins TRBV5-4 to TRBJ1-2; maybe TRBD1 (5 bases). Germline V lookup: CDR1 SGHNT, CDR2 YYREEE (reference sequence). Trimming cost V 4 bases and J 8 bases, with 18 bases left between them. This CDR3 comprises 14 residues. The CDR3 coding sequence is TGTGCCAGCAGCCAAAGGGCTGGGACTCGGGGCTACACCTTC. This encodes CASSQRAGTRGYTF.

This clone showed up just once. The chain combines TRBV3-1 (or the pseudogene TRBV3-2) with TRBJ1-1; TRBD1 might be the D (5 bases). Looked up from germline, CDR1 is LGHDT and CDR2 is YNNKEL (reference sequence). V lost 1 base and J 1 base, leaving 13 bases between the germline ends. The CDR3 is 16 residues long. The CDR3 sequence: CASSQGYHRRNTEAFF. The CDR3, as DNA: TGTGCCAGCAGCCAAGGTTACCACAGGCGGAACACTGAAGCTTTCTTT.

V is TRBV27 and J is TRBJ1-3; D might be TRBD1 (6 bases). Looked up from germline, CDR1 is MNHEY and CDR2 is SMNVEV (reference sequence). CDR3 length: 15 residues. V was clipped by 5 bases and J by 9 bases, with 20 bases between them. CDR3 region: CASSRGGQPGGTIYF. The DNA of the CDR3 is TGTGCCAGCAGTCGGGGCGGACAGCCGGGCGGCACCATATATTTT.

V and J are TRBV6-1 and TRBJ1-2, with TRBD1 matching over 10 bases. The CDR3 has 14 amino acids. V lost 1 base and J lost 4; bases outside the gene matches: 0. Germline CDR1 reads MNHNS; CDR2 reads SASEGT. CDR3 nucleotide sequence: TGTGCCAGCAGTGAAGGGACAGGGGGCTATGGCTACACCTTC. Encoded protein: CASSEGTGGYGYTF.

The chain has TRBV10-1 and TRBJ2-7; 16 bases fit TRBD2. V shed 3 bases, J shed 4 bases, and the junction held 6 bases outside the gene matches. The germline gives CDR1 WNHNN, CDR2 SYGVQD (reference sequence). The CDR3 contains 17 residues. CDR3 DNA: TGCGCCAGCAGTGAAGGGACTAGCGGGAGGGCCGGATACGAGCAGTACTTC. Its protein product is CASSEGTSGRAGYEQYF.

The chain combines TRBV5-1 with TRBJ1-1; maybe TRBD1 (6 bases). The V and J ends lost 4 bases and 1 base respectively, with 11 bases between them. The CDR3 is 14 residues long. Germline V CDR1 and CDR2: SGHRS, YFSETQ. CDR3 region: CASSTGQSNTEAFF. The CDR3 DNA reads TGCGCCAGCAGCACCGGACAGTCGAACACTGAAGCTTTCTTT.

This chain links TRBV18 with TRBJ2-5; 14 nucleotides match TRBD2. Germline lookup yields CDR1 KGHSH and CDR2 LQKENI. The CDR3 length is 16 residues. The V gene end was trimmed by 3 bases and the J gene end by 4 bases; junction bases not matched to a gene: 4. In DNA form, the CDR3 reads TGTGCCAGCTCACCCCAAGGACTAGCGGGAGGAGAGACCCAGTACTTC. It is translated as CASSPQGLAGGETQYF.

This sequence joins TRBV24-1 and TRBJ2-1; 7 bases match TRBD2. The CDR3 has 16 residues. CDR1 and CDR2 from the germline V gene are KGHDR and SFDVKD. The V gene end was trimmed by 4 bases and the J gene end by 7 bases; junction bases not matched to a gene: 12. The CDR3 region has the DNA TGTGCCACCAGTGACCCGGGAGGCGTCATTCGGAATGAGCAGTTCTTC. It encodes CATSDPGGVIRNEQFF.

J is TRBJ2-3 and V is TRBV3-1 (or the pseudogene TRBV3-2); 10 positions agree with TRBD2. V shed 7 bases and J 3 bases; nucleotides not matched to a gene: 7. Germline V gives CDR1 LGHDT, CDR2 YNNKEL (reference sequence). The CDR3 spans 15 residues. The CDR3 reads CASTGNSGRTDTQYF. As DNA, the CDR3 is TGTGCCAGCACGGGTAATAGCGGGAGGACAGATACGCAGTATTTT.

This chain joins TRBV10-3 and TRBJ2-1; TRBD1 might be the D (6 bases). Trimming removed 11 bases at V and 6 bases at J, with 17 bases between. The CDR3 sequence is 13 residues long. CDR1 is ENHRY, CDR2 SYGVKD, per germline. The CDR3 sequence is CAARDTKGNEQFF. CDR3 sequence (DNA): TGTGCCGCCCGGGACACCAAGGGCAATGAGCAGTTCTTC.

The J gene is TRBJ1-2, the V gene TRBV19; 9 bases agree with TRBD1. CDR1 is LNHDA, CDR2 SQIVND, per germline (reference sequence). V lost 2 bases, J lost 3 bases, and 4 bases stayed unmatched. The CDR3 runs to 15 residues. The CDR3 region has the DNA TGTGCCAGTAGTATACCGGACAGGGGTTACTATGGCTACACCTTC. It specifies CASSIPDRGYYGYTF. The entire variable domain, with the rest obtained from reference TRBV19 and TRBJ1-2, is as follows: DGGITQSPKYLFRKEGQNVTLSCEQNLNHDAMYWYRQDPGQGLRLIYYSQIVNDFQKGDIAEGYSVSREKKESFPLTVTSAQKNPTAFYLCASSIPDRGYYGYTFGSGTRLTVV.

The chain employs TRBV6-5 and TRBJ2-2; TRBD1 matches at 7 bases. The V segment lost 2 bases and the J segment 6 bases; nucleotides outside the gene matches: 6. The CDR3 is made up of 15 amino acids. Germline V lookup: CDR1 MNHEY, CDR2 SVGAGI. The DNA of the CDR3 is TGTGCCAGCAGTTACGCAACACAGGGGTCCGGGGAGCTGTTTTTT. Its protein product is CASSYATQGSGELFF.

This chain joins TRBV24-1 and TRBJ2-1, with TRBD2 matching over 7 bases. The ends lost 3 bases at V and 4 bases at J; junction bases unmatched: 5. The CDR3 sequence is 15 residues long. CDR1 is KGHDR, CDR2 SFDVKD, per germline. The CDR3 sequence: CATSDPSGDYNEQFF. CDR3 bases: TGTGCCACCAGTGATCCTAGCGGAGATTACAATGAGCAGTTCTTC.